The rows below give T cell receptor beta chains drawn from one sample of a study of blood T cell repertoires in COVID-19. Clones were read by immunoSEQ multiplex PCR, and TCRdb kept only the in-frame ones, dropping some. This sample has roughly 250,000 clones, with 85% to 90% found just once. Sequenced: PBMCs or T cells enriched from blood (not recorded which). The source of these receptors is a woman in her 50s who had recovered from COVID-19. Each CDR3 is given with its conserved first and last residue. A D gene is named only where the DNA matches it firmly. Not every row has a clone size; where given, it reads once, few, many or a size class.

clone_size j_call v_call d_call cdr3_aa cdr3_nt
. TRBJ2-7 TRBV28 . CASLTPRTSSYEQYF TGTGCCAGCTTAACCCCCCGGACAAGCTCCTACGAGCAGTACTTC
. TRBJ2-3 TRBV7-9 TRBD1 CASSPPGRARGDTQYF TGTGCCAGCAGCCCCCCGGGGAGAGCCAGGGGGGATACGCAGTATTTT
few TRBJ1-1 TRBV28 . CASSFSGNEAFF TGTGCCAGCAGTTTCTCGGGGAATGAAGCTTTCTTT
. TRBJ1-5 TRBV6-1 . CASSEGWKGRTREINQPQHF TGTGCCAGCAGTGAAGGTTGGAAGGGCCGAACGAGGGAAATCAATCAGCCCCAGCATTTT
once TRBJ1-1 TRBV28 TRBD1 CASSMGQARTEAFF TGTGCCAGCAGCATGGGACAGGCTCGCACTGAAGCTTTCTTT
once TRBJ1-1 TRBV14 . CASSRQPRGTEAFF TGTGCCAGCAGCCGGCAACCTAGGGGAACTGAAGCTTTCTTT
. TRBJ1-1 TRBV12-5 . CASGLGESTEAFF TGTGCTAGTGGTTTAGGGGAATCGACTGAAGCTTTCTTT
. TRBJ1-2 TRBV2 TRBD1 CASSRGTAVEGYTF TGTGCCAGCAGCCGAGGGACAGCCGTTGAGGGCTACACCTTC
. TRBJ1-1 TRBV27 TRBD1 CASSLEPGTGTEAFF TGTGCCAGCAGTTTGGAACCAGGGACAGGCACTGAAGCTTTCTTT
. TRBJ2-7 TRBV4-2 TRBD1 CASSQDRGTGGHEQYF TGTGCCAGCAGCCAAGATCGTGGGACAGGGGGCCACGAGCAGTACTTC
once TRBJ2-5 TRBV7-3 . CASSLNPGAYETQYF TGTGCCAGCAGCTTAAATCCGGGAGCGTACGAGACCCAGTACTTC
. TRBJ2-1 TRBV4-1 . CASSSAGMGYNEQFF TGCGCCAGCAGCTCGGCGGGTATGGGTTACAATGAGCAGTTCTTC
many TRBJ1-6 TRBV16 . CASSQSLKDSPLHF TGTGCCAGCAGCCAATCACTTAAAGATTCACCCCTCCACTTT
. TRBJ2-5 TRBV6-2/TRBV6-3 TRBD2 CASSSGLAGTLQETQYF TGTGCCAGCAGTTCGGGACTAGCGGGGACACTCCAAGAGACCCAGTACTTC
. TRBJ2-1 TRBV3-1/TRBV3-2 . CASSQGRRYNEQFF TGTGCCAGCAGCCAAGGTCGGAGATACAATGAGCAGTTCTTC
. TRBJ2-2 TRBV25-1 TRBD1 CASSAPGTGFGELFF TGTGCCAGCAGTGCCCCCGGGACAGGGTTCGGGGAGCTGTTTTTT
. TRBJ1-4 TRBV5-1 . CASSPLQDEKLFF TGCGCCAGCAGCCCTCTACAGGATGAAAAACTGTTTTTT
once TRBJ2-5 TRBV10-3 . CAISEFMGAEETQYF TGTGCCATCAGTGAGTTCATGGGAGCAGAAGAGACCCAGTACTTC
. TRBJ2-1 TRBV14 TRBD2 CASSRSGRGYNEQFF TGTGCCAGCAGCCGCAGCGGGAGGGGCTACAATGAGCAGTTCTTC
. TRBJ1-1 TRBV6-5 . CASSLPGNAEAFF TGTGCCAGCAGCCTGCCAGGGAACGCTGAAGCTTTCTTT
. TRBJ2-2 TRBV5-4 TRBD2 CASSLAAGARTGELFF TGTGCCAGCAGCTTGGCGGCGGGAGCTCGGACCGGGGAGCTGTTTTTT
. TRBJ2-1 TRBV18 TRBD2 CASSAAGGPYEQFF TGTGCCAGCTCAGCGGCGGGAGGGCCGTATGAGCAGTTCTTC
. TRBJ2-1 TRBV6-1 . CASSESLVRQFF TGTGCCAGCAGTGAATCTTTAGTACGCCAGTTCTTC
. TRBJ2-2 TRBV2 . CASSERGDTYTGELFF TGTGCCAGCAGTGAGCGAGGGGACACCTACACCGGGGAGCTGTTTTTT
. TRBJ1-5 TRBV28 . CASSFPQGPVHF TGTGCCAGCAGTTTTCCTCAGGGGCCTGTTCATTTT
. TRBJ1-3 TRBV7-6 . CASSSAQGSGNTIYF TGTGCCAGCAGCTCGGCCCAGGGGTCTGGAAACACCATATATTTT
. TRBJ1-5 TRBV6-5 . CASRGSNQPQHF TGTGCGTCACGGGGTAGCAATCAGCCCCAGCATTTT
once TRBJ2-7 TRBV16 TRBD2 CASSQFVYEDSYVKSSGSSYEQYF TGTGCCAGCAGCCAATTTGTGTATGAGGACAGCTATGTCAAATCTAGCGGGAGCTCCTACGAGCAGTACTTC
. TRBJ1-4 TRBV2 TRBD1 CASSIGQGHNEKLFF TGTGCCAGCAGTATAGGACAGGGCCATAATGAAAAACTGTTTTTT
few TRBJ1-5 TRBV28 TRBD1 CASSKGQGDQPQHF TGTGCCAGCAGTAAGGGACAGGGAGATCAGCCCCAGCATTTT
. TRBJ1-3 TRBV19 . CASSLIDSTISGNTIYF TGTGCCAGTAGCCTGATCGATTCGACAATCTCTGGAAACACCATATATTTT
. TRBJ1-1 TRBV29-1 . CSVELPKAMNTEAFF TGCAGCGTTGAGTTGCCCAAAGCTATGAACACTGAAGCTTTCTTT
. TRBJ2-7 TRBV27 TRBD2 CASSYKREGAYEQYF TGTGCCAGCAGCTACAAGCGGGAGGGCGCCTACGAGCAGTACTTC
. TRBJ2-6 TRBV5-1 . CASSLITGGANVLTF TGCGCCAGCAGCTTGATTACAGGTGGGGCCAACGTCCTGACTTTC
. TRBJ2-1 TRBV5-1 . CASSPGVYNEQFF TGCGCCAGCAGCCCGGGTGTATACAATGAGCAGTTCTTC
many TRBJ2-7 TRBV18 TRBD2 CASSPGTSYEQYF TGTGCCAGCTCACCAGGGACTAGCTACGAGCAGTACTTC
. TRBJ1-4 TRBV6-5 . CASSYSGGTNEKLFF TGTGCCAGCAGTTACTCAGGGGGAACTAATGAAAAACTGTTTTTT
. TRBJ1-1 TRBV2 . CASSTVTEAFF TGTGCCAGCTCGACAGTGACTGAAGCTTTCTTT
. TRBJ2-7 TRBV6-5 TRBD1 CASSYSGTGSYEQYF TGTGCCAGCAGTTACTCCGGGACAGGATCCTACGAGCAGTACTTC
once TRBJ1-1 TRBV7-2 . CASSLSQTLNTEAFF TGTGCCAGCAGCTTATCACAGACCTTGAACACTGAAGCTTTCTTT